This TCR beta chain derives from a study of beta chain features in type 1 diabetes. Whole-study results and caveats: Patients' naive, central memory and regulatory TCRB repertoires appeared more alike than those of healthy donors. TCRB CDR3s from Type 1 diabetes patients were moderately but significantly shorter in all four CD4+ subsets.

Isolated RNA was reverse transcribed in full, so expressed TCRB transcripts were sequenced. There were around 3.5 million reads on average in the naive, central memory and regulatory T cell samples. Measured with immunoSEQ multiplex PCR; TCRdb has only the in-frame clones, and not every one. The sample records 300,000 to 400,000 clones, about 13% being singletons. This clone was seen a few times. No antigen is known for it. Averaging approximately 110 mL, one heparinised blood draw came from each individual donor. CD45RO/CCR7/CD25/CD127/CD95/CD27 staining was used to isolate CD4+ naive, central memory, regulatory and stem cell-like memory cells by sorting. After removal of 11 bases from V and 9 bases from J, the junction contained 19 bases not matched to a gene. This CDR3 has 15 residues. Germline CDR1 reads SEHNR; CDR2 reads FQNEAQ (reference sequence).

This receptor was identified in a woman aged 18-35 years with type 1 diabetes. The chain uses TRBV7-9 and TRBJ2-1; TRBD2 agrees at 7 bases. The sequenced sample consisted of naive CD4+ T cells from blood. CDR3 residues: CASQGGPFPGGEQFF. The CDR3 coding sequence is TGTGCCTCCCAGGGAGGGCCCTTTCCTGGGGGTGAGCAGTTCTTC. Based on the CDR3 plus reference TRBV7-9 and TRBJ2-1, the full variable domain is DTGVSQNPRHKITKRGQNVTFRCDPISEHNRLYWYRQTLGQGPEFLTYFQNEAQLEKSRLLSDRFSAERPKGSFSTLEIQRTEQGDSAMYLCASQGGPFPGGEQFFGPGTRLTVL.